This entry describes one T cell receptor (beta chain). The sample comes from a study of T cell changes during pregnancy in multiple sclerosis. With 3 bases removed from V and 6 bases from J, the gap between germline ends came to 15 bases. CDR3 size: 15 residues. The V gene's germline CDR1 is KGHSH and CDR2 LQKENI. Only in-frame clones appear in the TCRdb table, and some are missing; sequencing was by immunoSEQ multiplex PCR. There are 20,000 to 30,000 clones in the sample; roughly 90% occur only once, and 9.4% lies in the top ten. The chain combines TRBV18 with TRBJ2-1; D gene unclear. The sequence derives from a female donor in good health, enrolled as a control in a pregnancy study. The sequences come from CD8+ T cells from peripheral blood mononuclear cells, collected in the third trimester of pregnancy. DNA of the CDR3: TGTGCCAGCTCACCCGTCGCAGAGCGACGCAATGAGCAGTTCTTC. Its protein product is CASSPVAERRNEQFF.